Sequencing of this T cell receptor (beta chain) was carried out in a study of blood T cell repertoires in COVID-19. Study at large: COVID-19 samples collected from the United States, Italy and Spain covered acute and convalescent phases.

The germline CDR1 and CDR2 sequences are MDHEN and SYDVKM. The CDR3 loop spans 16 amino acids. Unmatched junction bases numbered 5, after V lost 5 bases and J lost 1 base. Generated by immunoSEQ multiplex PCR, the TCRdb table keeps only in-frame clones and is missing some. The sample shows about 260,000 clones, approximately 80% of them seen only once. The chain employs TRBV28 and TRBJ2-2; 9 bases are shared with TRBD1. The source of this sequence is a woman of 80 years or more with acute or convalescent COVID-19. The specimen was peripheral blood. This CDR3 is CASSIPGQGNTGELFF. CDR3 bases: TGTGCCAGCAGTATACCGGGACAGGGGAACACCGGGGAGCTGTTTTTT. The entire variable domain, with the rest obtained from reference TRBV28 and TRBJ2-2, is as follows: DVKVTQSSRYLVKRTGEKVFLECVQDMDHENMFWYRQDPGLGLRLIYFSYDVKMKEKGDIPEGYSVSREKKERFSLILESASTNQTSMYLCASSIPGQGNTGELFFGEGSRLTVL.